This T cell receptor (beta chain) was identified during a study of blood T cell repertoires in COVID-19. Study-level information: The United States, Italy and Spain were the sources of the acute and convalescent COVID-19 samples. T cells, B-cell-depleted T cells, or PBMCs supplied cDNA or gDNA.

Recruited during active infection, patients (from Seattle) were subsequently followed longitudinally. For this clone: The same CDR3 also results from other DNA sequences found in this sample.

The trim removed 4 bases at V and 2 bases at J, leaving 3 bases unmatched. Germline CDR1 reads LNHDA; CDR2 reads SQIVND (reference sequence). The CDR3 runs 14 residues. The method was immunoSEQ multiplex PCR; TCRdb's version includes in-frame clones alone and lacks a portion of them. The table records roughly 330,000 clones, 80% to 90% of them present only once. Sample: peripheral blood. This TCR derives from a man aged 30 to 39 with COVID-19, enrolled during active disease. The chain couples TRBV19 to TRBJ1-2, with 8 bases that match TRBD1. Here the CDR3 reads CASSTDRGNYGYTF. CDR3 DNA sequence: TGTGCCAGTAGTACCGACAGGGGAAACTATGGCTACACCTTC.